A single sample gave rise to the 5 T cell receptor beta chains below, sequenced in a study of cytomegalovirus exposure and HLA in healthy donors. PCR employed 60 Vbeta and 13 Jbeta primers. TCRdb's table, derived via immunoSEQ multiplex PCR, lists solely in-frame clones and lacks some. The sample has tens of thousands of clones, around four fifths seen once. The sequenced sample was PBMCs. Receptors were obtained from a male donor in good health and CMV-seropositive.

The chain has TRBV29-1 and TRBJ2-7, with a weak D call TRBD2 (6 bases). From germline, CDR1 is SQVTM and CDR2 ANQGSEA. Trimming stripped 0 bases from V and 4 bases from J, with 7 bases between. The CDR3 covers 12 residues. The CDR3 is CSVEEGRYEQYF. The CDR3 DNA sequence: TGCAGCGTTGAAGAGGGGAGGTACGAGCAGTACTTC.

V gene TRBV21-1 combines with J gene TRBJ2-7; the table's D gene call, TRBD2, was not cross checked with the DNA. TRBV21-1 is a known pseudogene. The CDR3 has 17 amino acids. The DNA for the CDR3 is TGTGCCAGCAGCAAGAGAGACTTCCGGGACTTGACCTACGAGCAGTACTTC. It specifies CASSKRDFRDLTYEQYF.

This clone came up once. The V and J genes are TRBV2 and TRBJ2-4, with D maybe TRBD1 (5 bases). There are 14 residues in the CDR3. V was cut by 1 base and J by 3 bases, with 7 bases left in between. Germline values: CDR1 SNHLY, CDR2 FYNNEI. Here the CDR3 reads CASSEGTIKNIQYF. The CDR3 DNA sequence: TGTGCCAGCAGTGAAGGGACAATCAAAAACATTCAGTACTTC.

The chain is built from TRBV2 and TRBJ2-7, with D possibly TRBD1 on 6 matching bases. The CDR3 spans 13 residues. V was trimmed by 8 bases and J by 2 bases, leaving 13 bases between them. From germline, CDR1 is SNHLY and CDR2 FYNNEI. The CDR3 sequence is CASRGQLTYEQYF. CDR3 nucleotides: TGTGCCAGCCGAGGACAGCTTACCTACGAGCAGTACTTC. Supplemented by reference TRBV2 and TRBJ2-7, the full variable domain reads EPEVTQTPSHQVTQMGQEVILRCVPISNHLYFYWYRQILGQKVEFLVSFYNNEISEKSEIFDDQFSVERPDGSNFTLKIRSTKLEDSAMYFCASRGQLTYEQYFGPGTRLTVT.

The V and J genes are TRBV6-6 and TRBJ1-1; TRBD1 matches at 8 bases. Per germline, CDR1 MNHNY and CDR2 SVGAGI (reference sequence). The CDR3 consists of 16 residues. J was trimmed by 4 bases and V by 6 bases; bases with no gene match: 13. CDR3 loop: CASSQTDRGRSTEAFF. The CDR3 region has the DNA TGTGCCAGCAGCCAAACTGACAGGGGCCGGTCCACTGAAGCTTTCTTT.